This TCR beta chain was sequenced for a study of blood T cell repertoires in COVID-19. Study-wide context: T cells, B-cell-depleted T cells, or PBMCs supplied cDNA or gDNA.

This CDR3 has 14 residues. V was shortened by 2 bases and J by 5 bases, with 12 bases between the two germline ends. The germline CDR1 and CDR2 sequences are MNHEY and SVGAGI. Recovered status applied to Cohort 3 donors who had two consecutive negative PCRs. It also applied to those with clearance or with symptom resolution. Original analysis: For nucleated cells, counts were estimated from reference gene primer amplification. The protocol was immunoSEQ multiplex PCR, while the TCRdb copy is restricted to in-frame clones and leaves out a portion. D and trimming come from the DNA, and the V and J calls and clone size come from that table. The sample shows under 150,000 clones, less than 90% of them seen only once.

J is TRBJ1-1 and V is TRBV6-5, with TRBD1 as a possible D gene (5 bases). This sequence was found in a woman aged 50 to 60 who had recovered from COVID-19. Sequencing input: PBMCs or T cells enriched from blood (not recorded which). This CDR3 is CASSYRQGNTEAFF. DNA of the CDR3: TGTGCCAGCAGTTACCGGCAGGGAAATACTGAAGCTTTCTTT.